The rows below give T cell receptor beta chains drawn from one sample of a study of T-cell reconstitution after alpha-beta-depleted transplantation in children. TCRdb ran MiXCR on the PCR reads and lists one entry per CDR3 protein. Here the sample spans about 160,000 distinct CDR3 sequences, roughly 11% being singletons. Material: PBMCs, obtained before TCRalphabeta/CD19-depleted stem cell transplant. The receptors come from a boy between 2 and 10 years old with acute myeloid leukemia, due to receive a stem cell transplant. CDR3s include the opening cysteine and the closing phenylalanine or tryptophan. Fields, in order: D gene, clone size, V gene, J gene, CDR3 protein, CDR3 DNA. The D gene is left open where the match is weak. Size is stated for part of the rows, as once, few or many counts, or as a class when the clone is expanded.

.	many	TRBV5-1	TRBJ2-2	CASSFPGELFF	TGCGCCAGCAGCTTCCCCGGGGAGCTGTTTTTT
TRBD2	many	TRBV5-1	TRBJ2-3	CASSPGPGLDNTDTQYF	TGCGCCAGCAGCCCAGGACCGGGACTAGATAACACAGATACGCAGTATTTT
TRBD1	.	TRBV30	TRBJ1-1	CAWGDRVTEAFF	TGTGCCTGGGGGGACAGGGTTACTGAAGCTTTCTTT
.	many	TRBV3-1	TRBJ1-1	CASSQEGDTEAFF	TGTGCCAGCAGCCAAGAAGGGGACACTGAAGCTTTCTTT
.	many	TRBV27	TRBJ1-1	CASSLAIPGLEGTEAFF	TGTGCCAGCAGTTTAGCAATACCGGGACTCGAGGGCACTGAAGCTTTCTTT
.	many	TRBV7-2	TRBJ2-7	CASSSDLERLEQYF	TGTGCCAGCAGCTCGGACCTAGAGCGACTCGAGCAGTACTTC
TRBD2	many	TRBV5-1	TRBJ2-2	CASSWGTTNTGELFF	TGCGCCAGCAGCTGGGGGACTACGAACACCGGGGAGCTGTTTTTT
TRBD2	many	TRBV20-1	TRBJ2-3	CSARGGAGGSTDTQYF	TGCAGTGCTAGAGGCGGAGCGGGGGGGAGCACAGATACGCAGTATTTT
.	many	TRBV5-1	TRBJ2-7	CASSLAWQGFSYEQYF	TGCGCCAGCAGCTTGGCCTGGCAGGGATTCTCCTACGAGCAGTACTTC
.	.	TRBV7-6	TRBJ2-2	CASSLEAPNTGELFF	TGTGCCAGCAGCTTGGAAGCGCCGAACACCGGGGAGCTGTTTTTT
TRBD1	many	TRBV7-2	TRBJ1-3	CASSTRDRGGNTIYF	TGTGCCAGCAGCACCCGGGACAGGGGTGGAAACACCATATATTTT
TRBD1	many	TRBV3-1	TRBJ1-1	CASMGRDSRTEAFF	TGTGCCAGCATGGGCCGGGACAGCCGCACTGAAGCTTTCTTT
TRBD2	many	TRBV4-2	TRBJ2-3	CASSQDLLAGGTDTQYF	TGTGCCAGCAGCCAAGATTTGCTAGCGGGGGGCACAGATACGCAGTATTTT
.	many	TRBV15	TRBJ1-2	CATSRAVTNYGYTF	TGTGCCACCAGCAGAGCAGTGACTAACTATGGCTACACCTTC
TRBD2	many	TRBV7-3	TRBJ2-7	CASSLAGGPMVPYEQYF	TGTGCCAGCAGCTTAGCGGGAGGGCCAATGGTCCCCTACGAGCAGTACTTC
TRBD1	many	TRBV20-1	TRBJ1-2	CSAVTGINYGYTF	TGCAGTGCCGTGACAGGGATTAACTATGGCTACACCTTC
.	many	TRBV20-1	TRBJ2-3	CSARYGATDTQYF	TGCAGTGCTAGATATGGGGCCACAGATACGCAGTATTTT
.	many	TRBV9	TRBJ2-3	CASNGGGDTQYF	TGTGCCAGCAACGGAGGCGGAGATACGCAGTATTTT
.	many	TRBV5-5	TRBJ1-3	CASSLGGNTIYF	TGTGCCAGCAGCTTGGGTGGAAACACCATATATTTT
.	many	TRBV4-1	TRBJ2-2	CASMKWETTGELFF	TGCGCCAGCATGAAGTGGGAGACCACCGGGGAGCTGTTTTTT
.	many	TRBV20-1	TRBJ1-1	CSGVGHLNTEAFF	TGCAGTGGGGTGGGACACCTGAACACTGAAGCTTTCTTT
.	many	TRBV6-5	TRBJ1-2	CASSYAGNYGYTF	TGTGCCAGCAGTTACGCGGGAAACTATGGCTACACCTTC
.	many	TRBV20-1	TRBJ1-1	CSARGLTTDRAFF	TGCAGTGCTAGAGGTTTAACGACAGATCGGGCTTTCTTT
.	many	TRBV6-1	TRBJ2-7	CASSGDILSYEQYF	TGTGCCAGCAGTGGGGACATCCTCTCCTACGAGCAGTACTTC
TRBD1	many	TRBV28	TRBJ2-1	CASSRQGAGADEQFF	TGTGCCAGCAGCCGACAGGGGGCGGGGGCAGATGAGCAGTTCTTC
.	many	TRBV7-9	TRBJ2-3	CASSETTSLSTDTQYF	TGTGCCAGCAGCGAAACTACTAGCCTTAGCACAGATACGCAGTATTTT
.	many	TRBV3-1	TRBJ2-2	CASSEGPGELFF	TGTGCCAGCAGCGAAGGGCCCGGGGAGCTGTTTTTT
TRBD2	.	TRBV3-1	TRBJ2-1	CACTWTSGTKNSYNEQFF	TGTGCCTGCACCTGGACTAGCGGGACCAAAAACTCCTACAATGAGCAGTTCTTC
.	.	TRBV7-9	TRBJ1-1	CASSTPTVLNTEAFF	TGTGCCAGCAGCACACCGACGGTGTTGAACACTGAAGCTTTCTTT
TRBD2	many	TRBV5-1	TRBJ2-1	CASSPDLSGGPYSYNEQFF	TGCGCCAGCAGCCCCGACTTGTCGGGAGGGCCCTACTCCTACAATGAGCAGTTCTTC
.	many	TRBV12-3/TRBV12-4	TRBJ2-1	CASSSVGEEQFF	TGTGCCAGCAGTTCCGTGGGGGAGGAGCAGTTCTTC
.	few	TRBV21-1	TRBJ2-3	CASSSCGRATDTQYF	TGTGCCAGCAGCTCTTGCGGGAGGGCCACAGATACGCAGTATTTT
.	many	TRBV20-1	TRBJ2-3	CSAIPTLTSTDTQYF	TGCAGTGCCATACCGACACTGACTAGCACAGATACGCAGTATTTT
TRBD1	.	TRBV20-1	TRBJ2-7	CSAREGDRDYEQYF	TGCAGTGCTAGAGAAGGGGACAGGGATTACGAGCAGTACTTC
.	many	TRBV7-2	TRBJ1-6	CASSLLRSFYNSPLHF	TGTGCCAGCAGCTTGCTCCGGAGCTTCTATAATTCACCCCTCCACTTT
TRBD2	many	TRBV27	TRBJ2-5	CASSPTSEETQYF	TGTGCCAGCAGTCCAACTAGCGAAGAGACCCAGTACTTC
.	many	TRBV6-1	TRBJ1-6	CASSELPIDSYNSPLHF	TGTGCCAGCAGTGAACTTCCGATAGACAGCTATAATTCACCCCTCCACTTT
.	many	TRBV15	TRBJ1-2	CATSPYRDGYTF	TGTGCCACCAGCCCTTACCGGGATGGCTACACCTTC
TRBD1	many	TRBV18	TRBJ1-1	CASSPTGGGMNTEAFF	TGTGCCAGCTCACCAACAGGGGGGGGTATGAACACTGAAGCTTTCTTT
.	many	TRBV20-1	TRBJ1-1	CSAKEVSTPDTEAFF	TGCAGTGCTAAAGAGGTCTCGACACCTGACACTGAAGCTTTCTTT
.	many	TRBV15	TRBJ1-5	CATSRVPVDRGNQPQHF	TGTGCCACCAGCAGAGTGCCGGTCGACAGAGGCAATCAGCCCCAGCATTTT
TRBD2	many	TRBV12-3/TRBV12-4	TRBJ2-3	CASSLSGRDYTDTQYF	TGTGCCAGCAGTTTAAGCGGGAGGGACTACACAGATACGCAGTATTTT
.	once	TRBV20-1	TRBJ1-1	CSAKGTTTNTEAFF	TGCAGTGCTAAGGGGACCACAACGAACACTGAAGCTTTCTTT
.	.	TRBV27	TRBJ2-2	CASSTSSTGNGELFF	TGTGCCAGCAGTACGTCCTCCACAGGGAATGGGGAGCTGTTTTTT
TRBD2	.	TRBV6-2/TRBV6-3	TRBJ2-3	CASRLAGDADTQYF	TGTGCCAGCAGACTAGCGGGAGATGCAGATACGCAGTATTTT
TRBD1	many	TRBV9	TRBJ2-7	CASSMGQSSYEQYF	TGTGCCAGCAGCATGGGACAGAGCTCCTACGAGCAGTACTTC